This TCR beta chain was recorded in a study of T cells in Graves' hyperthyroidism and ophthalmopathy. Findings and limits, study-wide: Blood also contained most expanded thyroid clonotypes above 0.001.

The germline V gene has CDR1 PRHDT and CDR2 FYEKMQ (reference sequence). The V and J ends lost 5 bases and 1 base respectively, with 15 bases between them. This CDR3 spans 16 amino acids. Using RNA transcripts as the source, TCR beta CDR3 regions were amplified. First-round RT-PCR of the TCR CDR3 relied on the HTBI primer set. TCRdb reprocessed the multiplex PCR reads via MiXCR and lists one record per CDR3 protein. The sample contains about 480,000 distinct CDR3 sequences, around an eighth of which appear only once. An absence of ophthalmopathy progression within 18 months meant stable Graves' hyperthyroidism. Patients with uncontrolled infections, other autoimmune diseases, pregnancy or lactation were excluded. Diagnostic assessment was based on clinical symptoms, serum thyroxine and TRAb, thyroid ultrasound and orbital computed tomography. This clonotype was counted at least ten times. Its antigen is as yet unknown.

Input material: blood. The sequence was collected from a woman under 30 with Graves' hyperthyroidism. The V gene is TRBV13, the J gene TRBJ2-1; tentative D call: TRBD2 (6 bases). CDR3 in DNA: TGTGCCAGCAGCCCCCGGGGGACCCATTCCTACAATGAGCAGTTCTTC. It is translated as CASSPRGTHSYNEQFF.